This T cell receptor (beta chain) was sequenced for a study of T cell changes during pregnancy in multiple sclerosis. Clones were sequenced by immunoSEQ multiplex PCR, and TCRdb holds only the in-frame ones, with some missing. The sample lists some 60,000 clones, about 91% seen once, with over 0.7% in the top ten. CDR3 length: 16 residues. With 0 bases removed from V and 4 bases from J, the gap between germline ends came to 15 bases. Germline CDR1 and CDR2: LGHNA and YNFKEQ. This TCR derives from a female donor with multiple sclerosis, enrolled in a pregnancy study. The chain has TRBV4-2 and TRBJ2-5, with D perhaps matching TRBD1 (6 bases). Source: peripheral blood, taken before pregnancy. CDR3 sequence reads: CASSQESQGSGETQYF. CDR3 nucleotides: TGTGCCAGCAGCCAAGAGAGCCAGGGGTCGGGAGAGACCCAGTACTTC.